This TCR beta chain came from a study of blood T cell repertoires in COVID-19 (dated by TCRdb to the early 2020s). Regarding the study in general: Samples from collaborators originated in the United States, Italy and Spain and spanned both the acute and convalescent phases of COVID-19. The samples were drawn from the first 160 participants of the ongoing ImmuneRACE study and from under 1,500 subjects provided by 6 global collaborators. The material from the prospective study consisted of cDNA or gDNA derived from T cells, B-cell-depleted T cells, or PBMCs. The repertoires were released in a freely available public database meant as a resource for research on the immune response to SARS-CoV-2. Subjects who had been exposed to COVID-19, were actively infected with it, or had recovered from it provided the deeply sampled blood TCRbeta repertoires that made up the dataset. Where available, HLA class I and class II types were taken from metadata supplied by the sample provider and were not determined by assay-based typing. Nearly every sample came with metadata listing a de-identified subject ID, COVID-19 status, age in years and sex. What the work shows at the level of the full study, not this receptor alone: The amount of clinical and demographic metadata varied by source and participant and was provided uncurated.

A note on this clone: No antigen is known for it. No base quality values were provided; no much bigger clone lies one nucleotide off.

Trimming takes 5 bases from V and 0 bases from J, and the germline ends sit 10 bases apart. The CDR3 runs 14 amino acids, cysteine and phenylalanine included. This entry keeps only the CDR3 DNA: 42 bases, framed from base 1. Reading the germline V gene (reference sequence) gives CDR1 MNHEY and CDR2 SMNVEV. The immunoSEQ Assay, a bias-controlled multiplex PCR, was used to amplify TCRbeta CDR3 regions from genomic DNA. The published analysis was carried out like this. Nucleated cell counts per sample were estimated from amplification of reference gene primers within the assay. Sequence reads were collapsed and filtered to measure the absolute abundance of every unique TCRbeta CDR3 rearrangement. For each sample, productive Simpson clonality was calculated as the square root of Simpson's diversity index over productive rearrangements. As stored in TCRdb, this immuneACCESS dataset retains in-frame rearrangements with V and J assigned. A fraction of the clones does not appear; measured against another copy, unresolved V genes explain less than half of the discrepancy, and the remainder lacks a known reason. The V and J calls and clone size come from that table; D and trimming were worked out from the DNA. The sample table contains 45,000 to 60,000 clones; only one count was recorded for 86% of them. The ten largest clones take up around 1.2% of the sample.

The collaborating institutions used their own protocols to collect whole blood in K2EDTA tubes. For TCRbeta analysis, collaborators shipped samples as frozen whole blood, isolated PBMCs, or DNA extracted from either of those sample types. This clonotype originated in a man aged 60 to 75 with acute or convalescent COVID-19. Source material: peripheral blood. The chain is assembled from TRBV27 and TRBJ1-2, with no confidently assigned D gene. The DNA is TGTGCCAGCAGTCCCTATACGCCTAACTATGGCTACACCTTC. Translated, this is CASSPYTPNYGYTF.